The entry that follows covers one T cell receptor (beta chain) sequence. Following RNA extraction, reverse transcription yielded cDNA that acted as the sequencing template. TCRdb's copy holds only in-frame clones and misses some; the assay was immunoSEQ multiplex PCR. The sample has under 250,000 clones, 50% to 70% seen once; the top ten hold 1.5% to 2%. Indicated treatment: oral pan-JAK inhibitor, 5-10 mg twice daily. In alopecia areata patients, both lesional scalp punch biopsies and peripheral blood were collected. These data originate in a study of CD8+ T cells in alopecia areata. The sample in question was CD4+ T cells sorted from blood, obtained at week 4, from a patient treated with tofacitinib. The sequence was collected from a human donor with alopecia areata.

In nucleotides, the CDR3 is TGCAGCGTTGCCCCCCGACAGGGGAACACTGAAGCTTTCTTT. Amino acids: CSVAPRQGNTEAFF. The V and J genes are TRBV29-1 and TRBJ1-1; TRBD1 aligns across 7 bases. The CDR3 totals 14 residues. Per the germline V gene, CDR1 is SQVTM and CDR2 is ANQGSEA. Losses at the gene ends were 4 bases for V and 1 base for J; bases not matched to a gene: 6. Drawing the rest from reference TRBV29-1 and TRBJ1-1, the complete variable domain is SAVISQKPSRDICQRGTSLTIQCQVDSQVTMMFWYRQQPGQSLTLIATANQGSEATYESGFVIDKFPISRPNLTFSTLTVSNMSPEDSSIYLCSVAPRQGNTEAFFGQGTRLTVV.